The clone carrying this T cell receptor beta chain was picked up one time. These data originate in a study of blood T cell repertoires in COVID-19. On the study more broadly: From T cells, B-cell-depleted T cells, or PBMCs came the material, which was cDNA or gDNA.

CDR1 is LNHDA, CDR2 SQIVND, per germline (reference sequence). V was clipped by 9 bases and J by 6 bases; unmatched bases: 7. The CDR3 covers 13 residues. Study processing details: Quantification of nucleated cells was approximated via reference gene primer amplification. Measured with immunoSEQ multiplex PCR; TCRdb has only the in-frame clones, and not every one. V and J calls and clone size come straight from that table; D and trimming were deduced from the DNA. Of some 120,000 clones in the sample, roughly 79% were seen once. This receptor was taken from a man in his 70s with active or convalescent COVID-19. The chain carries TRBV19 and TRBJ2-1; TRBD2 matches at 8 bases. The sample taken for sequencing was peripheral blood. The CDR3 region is CASRTSRGNEQFF. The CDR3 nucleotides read TGTGCCAGCCGGACTAGCAGAGGCAATGAGCAGTTCTTC.